Below, 10 T cell receptor beta chains from the same sample are listed, as sequenced in a study of regulatory T cells in long-lasting Graves disease. Sample time point: newly diagnosed GD, antithyroid drugs for less than 3 months. PBMC-extracted RNA yielded the TCR library. iRepertoire HTBI primers and Arm-PCR of CDR3 regions built TCR beta libraries. MiXCR was run by TCRdb on the multiplex PCR reads, yielding one entry per CDR3 protein. The table shows hundreds of thousands of distinct CDR3 sequences, with roughly a sixth occurring only once. The sample in question was peripheral blood mononuclear cells (PBMCs), obtained at new diagnosis, from a patient treated with antithyroid drugs. Every receptor here comes from a female donor with Graves disease.

Regarding this clonotype: No conserved phenylalanine or tryptophan is present at the end of the CDR3, so a read error is the likely explanation. V gene TRBV4-1 combines with J gene TRBJ2-1; D is possibly TRBD1 or TRBD2 (7 bases each). V lost 2 bases to trimming and J lost 11 bases, with 16 bases between them. Looked up from germline, CDR1 is MGHRA and CDR2 is YSYEKL. There are 14 residues in the CDR3. CDR3 residues: CASSQPRGGLKQFL. CDR3 DNA: TGCGCCAGCAGCCAACCCAGGGGGGGGTTAAAGCAGTTCCTC.

At least ten counts were recorded for this clonotype. The genes are TRBV10-2 and TRBJ2-1; TRBD2 is a possible D gene (6 bases). Between the trimmed V and J ends, which lost 1 base and 1 base, there was a span of 11 bases. The CDR3 contains 16 residues. The germline V gene has CDR1 WSHSY and CDR2 SAAADI. As DNA, the CDR3 is TGCGCCAGCAGTGAGTGGGACTCGGTTTCCTACAATGAGCAGTTCTTC. Amino acids: CASSEWDSVSYNEQFF.

This clonotype was recorded many times. V gene TRBV9 combines with J gene TRBJ1-5; D is unclear. Trimming took 6 bases from V and 2 from J, leaving 12 bases between them. The length of the CDR3 is 14 residues. Germline CDR1 and CDR2: SGDLS and YYNGEE. The CDR3 loop is CASTEGRGNQPQHF. The CDR3 region has the DNA TGTGCCAGCACGGAAGGGCGCGGCAATCAGCCCCAGCATTTT.

This clonotype was counted at least ten times. V usage is TRBV27 and J usage is TRBJ1-2; TRBD1 matches 8 bases. CDR3 length: 15 amino acids. V lost 2 bases to trimming and J lost 2 bases; unmatched junction nucleotides: 4. CDR1 and CDR2 from the germline V gene are MNHEY and SMNVEV (reference sequence). This chain's CDR3 is CASSLRTGLNYGYTF. CDR3 nucleotides: TGTGCCAGCAGTTTAAGGACAGGGTTAAACTATGGCTACACCTTC.

This clonotype occurred many times. This chain uses TRBV3-1 with TRBJ2-5; a weak D match, TRBD1 (6 bases). Looked up from germline, CDR1 is LGHDT and CDR2 is YNNKEL (reference sequence). V lost 3 bases and J 4 bases, leaving 12 bases between the germline ends. This CDR3 comprises 14 residues. CDR3: CASSHYRERETQYF. The CDR3, as DNA: TGTGCCAGCAGCCATTACAGGGAAAGAGAGACCCAGTACTTC.

This clonotype came up many times. The V and J genes are TRBV28 and TRBJ2-7, with 8 bases aligning to TRBD2. Germline V gene lookup returns CDR1 MDHEN and CDR2 SYDVKM. The CDR3 is made up of 13 amino acids. The trim removed 7 bases at V and 5 bases at J, leaving 7 bases unmatched. The CDR3 here is CASKPGGEHEQYF. The CDR3 DNA reads TGTGCCAGCAAACCCGGGGGGGAACACGAGCAGTACTTC.

This clonotype turned up a few times. The rearrangement links TRBV19 to TRBJ2-1; perhaps D is TRBD1 or TRBD2 (6 bases each). This CDR3 region has 14 residues. V was pared by 10 bases and J by 6 bases, with 19 bases between. Germline CDR1 and CDR2: LNHDA and SQIVND (reference sequence). The CDR3 DNA reads TGTGCCACCAACGAGGGGGGAACAATCAATGAGCAGTTCTTC. Its protein product is CATNEGGTINEQFF.

This clonotype occurred many times. This rearrangement joins TRBV18 to TRBJ2-1; D possibly corresponds to TRBD1 (8 bases). Germline V gene sequence: CDR1 KGHSH, CDR2 LQKENI. Trimming stripped 5 bases from V and 5 bases from J, with 13 bases between. The length of the CDR3 is 14 residues. The CDR3 DNA sequence: TGTGCCAGCTCATGGACAGGGAGGGACAATGAGCAGTTCTTC. It codes for CASSWTGRDNEQFF.

This clonotype showed up just a few times. The V call is TRBV6-2 or TRBV6-3, the J call TRBJ1-2; D not resolved. This CDR3 contains 13 residues. Germline-derived CDR1 and CDR2 are MNHEY and SVGEGT. Between the trimmed V and J ends, which lost 4 bases and 3 bases, there was a span of 9 bases. The CDR3 DNA reads as TGTGCCAGCAGTTCCGGCGCTCACTATGGCTACACCTTC. Protein: CASSSGAHYGYTF.

The V and J genes are TRBV27 and TRBJ1-2; TRBD1 matches 8 bases. In germline, CDR1 is MNHEY, CDR2 SMNVEV (reference sequence). The CDR3 covers 16 residues. Germline trimming cut 3 bases from V and 6 bases from J; bases unmatched to any gene: 12. The CDR3 DNA sequence: TGTGCCAGCAGTTTGCCGACAGGGGCCTCCCGGGATGGCTACACCTTC. This gives the protein CASSLPTGASRDGYTF.